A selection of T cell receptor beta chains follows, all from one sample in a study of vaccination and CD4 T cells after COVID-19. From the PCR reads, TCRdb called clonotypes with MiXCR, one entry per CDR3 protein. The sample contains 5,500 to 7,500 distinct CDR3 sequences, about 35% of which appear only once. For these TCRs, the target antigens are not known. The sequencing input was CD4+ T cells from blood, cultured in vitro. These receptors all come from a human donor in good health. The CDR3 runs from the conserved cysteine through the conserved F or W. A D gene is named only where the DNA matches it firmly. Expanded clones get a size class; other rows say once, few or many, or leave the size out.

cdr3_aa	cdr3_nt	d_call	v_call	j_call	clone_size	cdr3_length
CASSYSASEYQPQHF	TGTGCCAGCAGTTACTCGGCCAGTGAGTATCAGCCCCAGCATTTT	.	TRBV6-5	TRBJ1-5	few	15
CASSLSWDQGYTF	TGTGCCAGCAGTTTATCTTGGGATCAAGGCTACACCTTC	.	TRBV27	TRBJ1-2	.	13
CASSLQGRHGYTF	TGCGCCAGCAGCCTTCAGGGAAGGCATGGCTACACCTTC	.	TRBV5-1	TRBJ1-2	.	13
CASSLGGASNQPQHF	TGTGCCAGCAGCTTGGGGGGAGCCTCTAATCAGCCCCAGCATTTT	.	TRBV7-2	TRBJ1-5	.	15
CSARAGPTEAFF	TGCAGTGCTAGAGCTGGCCCCACTGAAGCTTTCTTT	.	TRBV20-1	TRBJ1-1	few	12
CASSTYSNQPQHF	TGTGCCAGCAGCACGTATAGCAATCAGCCCCAGCATTTT	.	TRBV6-1	TRBJ1-5	few	13
CASSPAGPTDTQYF	TGTGCCAGCTCACCAGCGGGGCCTACAGATACGCAGTATTTT	.	TRBV18	TRBJ2-3	few	14
CAWTTGQKNQPQHF	TGTGCCTGGACAACGGGACAGAAGAATCAGCCCCAGCATTTT	TRBD1	TRBV30	TRBJ1-5	.	14
CASSQDQGSNQPQHF	TGCGCCAGCAGCCAAGATCAGGGTAGCAATCAGCCCCAGCATTTT	.	TRBV4-1	TRBJ1-5	.	15
CASKEGGGNTIYF	TGTGCCAGCAAGGAGGGAGGGGGAAACACCATATATTTT	.	TRBV6-1	TRBJ1-3	.	13
CASLAVEAANTGELFF	TGTGCCAGCTTAGCAGTGGAGGCGGCAAACACCGGGGAGCTGTTTTTT	.	TRBV7-9	TRBJ2-2	few	16
CASSVGLNYGYTF	TGTGCCAGCAGTGTGGGACTCAACTATGGCTACACCTTC	.	TRBV6-4	TRBJ1-2	.	13
CASSFHMRGEGSHEQYF	TGTGCCAGCAGTTTCCACATGAGAGGGGAAGGTTCGCACGAGCAGTACTTC	.	TRBV6-2/TRBV6-3	TRBJ2-7	.	17
CATTGIDLHGYTF	TGTGCCACCACGGGAATCGACCTTCATGGCTACACCTTC	.	TRBV10-3	TRBJ1-2	few	13
CASTKGRGQNYGYTF	TGTGCCAGCACTAAAGGGAGGGGGCAAAACTATGGCTACACCTTC	.	TRBV21-1	TRBJ1-2	.	15
CASSRDLLYEQYF	TGTGCCAGCAGCCGGGACTTACTCTACGAGCAGTACTTC	.	TRBV28	TRBJ2-7	.	13
CSARDITASTSPLHF	TGCAGTGCTAGAGATATAACTGCCTCTACTTCACCCCTCCACTTT	.	TRBV20-1	TRBJ1-6	.	15
CASSETGLTEAFF	TGCGCCAGCAGTGAGACAGGGCTTACTGAAGCTTTCTTT	.	TRBV10-1	TRBJ1-1	medium-sized	13
CSASPSWGSLNEKLFF	TGCAGTGCTAGCCCCTCATGGGGAAGTTTAAATGAAAAACTGTTTTTT	.	TRBV20-1	TRBJ1-4	.	16
CATSRAGGNEQFF	TGTGCCACCAGTCGGGCAGGGGGCAATGAGCAGTTCTTC	TRBD1	TRBV24-1	TRBJ2-1	few	13
CASIDGQLYEQYF	TGTGCCAGCATCGACGGACAACTCTACGAGCAGTACTTC	.	TRBV6-1	TRBJ2-7	few	13
CATSDSRDFTDTQYF	TGTGCCACCAGTGATTCCCGGGACTTCACAGATACGCAGTATTTT	.	TRBV24-1	TRBJ2-3	.	15
CASSLVSMGGYAF	TGTGCCAGCTCTCTCGTCTCGATGGGCGGCTACGCCTTC	.	TRBV12-3/TRBV12-4	TRBJ1-2	.	13
CASSGTGPYGYTF	TGTGCCAGCAGCGGGACAGGCCCGTATGGCTACACCTTC	TRBD1	TRBV27	TRBJ1-2	.	13
CASSLMPSSYNSPLHF	TGTGCCAGCAGTTTGATGCCTAGCTCCTATAATTCACCCCTCCACTTT	.	TRBV6-5	TRBJ1-6	few	16
CASTLQGEWSTGELFF	TGTGCCAGCACATTACAGGGGGAATGGAGCACCGGGGAGCTGTTTTTT	TRBD1	TRBV6-1	TRBJ2-2	.	16
CASSFPAGSTDTQYF	TGTGCCAGCAGTTTTCCCGCAGGGAGCACAGATACGCAGTATTTT	.	TRBV12-3/TRBV12-4	TRBJ2-3	.	15
CAWSLTGNNQPQHF	TGTGCCTGGAGTCTGACAGGGAACAATCAGCCCCAGCATTTT	TRBD1	TRBV30	TRBJ1-5	.	14
CSARGTFTDTQYF	TGCAGTGCTAGAGGGACTTTCACAGATACGCAGTATTTT	.	TRBV20-1	TRBJ2-3	few	13
CSARDLRPNDEQYF	TGCAGTGCTCGGGACCTCCGGCCAAACGACGAGCAGTACTTC	.	TRBV20-1	TRBJ2-7	few	14
CASSLDTSYEQYF	TGCGCCAGCAGCCTTGACACGTCCTACGAGCAGTACTTC	.	TRBV5-1	TRBJ2-7	.	13
CASSSTESGNTIYF	TGTGCCAGCAGCTCGACCGAATCTGGAAACACCATATATTTT	.	TRBV7-9	TRBJ1-3	few	14
CASSERQGDEQFF	TGTGCCAGCTCCGAAAGGCAGGGCGATGAGCAGTTCTTC	.	TRBV6-9	TRBJ2-1	few	13
CASSWRGADTQYF	TGTGCCAGCAGCTGGCGGGGCGCAGATACGCAGTATTTT	.	TRBV7-9	TRBJ2-3	.	13
CASSLDDTEAFF	TGTGCCAGCAGCTTAGACGACACTGAAGCTTTCTTT	.	TRBV7-9	TRBJ1-1	few	12
CATSVTSGYRETQYF	TGTGCCACCAGCGTCACTAGCGGGTACAGGGAGACCCAGTACTTC	TRBD2	TRBV15	TRBJ2-5	.	15
CSAREIEGYSYEQYF	TGCAGTGCTAGAGAAATTGAGGGGTACTCCTACGAGCAGTACTTC	.	TRBV20-1	TRBJ2-7	.	15
CASSRGGSSYQETQYF	TGCGCCAGCAGCCGAGGGGGGAGCAGTTACCAAGAGACCCAGTACTTC	.	TRBV5-1	TRBJ2-5	.	16
CSVDAIGQGQETQYF	TGCAGCGTTGACGCAATCGGACAGGGCCAAGAGACCCAGTACTTC	TRBD1	TRBV29-1	TRBJ2-5	.	15
CSASLTGGNTEAFF	TGCAGTGCAAGTTTGACAGGGGGGAACACTGAAGCTTTCTTT	TRBD1	TRBV20-1	TRBJ1-1	.	14
CAISEPLGQGQHGYGYTF	TGTGCCATCAGTGAGCCCCTCGGACAGGGCCAACACGGCTATGGCTACACCTTC	TRBD1	TRBV10-3	TRBJ1-2	.	18